The 22 T cell receptor beta chains in this list originate from one sample, sequenced in a study of identical twins. TCRdb re-derived calls from the 5' RACE reads in MiXCR, one entry per CDR3 protein. The sample shows some 270,000 distinct CDR3 sequences, approximately 8.3% of them seen only once. The data also belong to a second study, concerning yellow fever vaccine responses in identical twins.

What was sequenced was CD8+ T cells sorted from blood. These receptors all stem from a woman aged 18-29 years in good health.

The rearrangement joins TRBV28 to TRBJ1-5, with D tentatively TRBD1 (5 bases). The CDR3 has 13 residues. Trimming removed 3 bases at V and 5 bases at J, with 8 bases between. The germline CDR1 and CDR2 sequences are MDHEN and SYDVKM. The CDR3 coding sequence is TGTGCCAGCAGTTTGTCGGGGGATCAGCCCCAGCATTTT. Protein product: CASSLSGDQPQHF.

This clonotype was observed a handful of times. This chain joins TRBV7-2 and TRBJ2-7; D is tentatively TRBD1 or TRBD2 (5 bases each). V was cut by 1 base and J by 6 bases, with 13 bases left in between. Germline CDR1 SGHTA, CDR2 FQGNSA. This CDR3 is 14 amino acids long. DNA of the CDR3: TGTGCCAGCAGCTTAGAATCGGGTGGGGGCGAGCAGTACTTC. Amino acid sequence: CASSLESGGGEQYF.

This chain connects TRBV6-5 to TRBJ2-7; 10 bases match TRBD1. After removal of 4 bases from V and 3 bases from J, the junction contained 6 bases not matched to a gene. The CDR3 is 15 amino acids. From germline, CDR1 is MNHEY and CDR2 SVGAGI. This CDR3 is CASSSPDRGDYEQYF. The CDR3, as DNA: TGTGCCAGCAGTTCCCCGGACAGGGGGGACTACGAGCAGTACTTC.

This clonotype was found a few times. V usage is TRBV2 and J usage is TRBJ2-7; D gene ambiguous. The CDR3 runs to 15 residues. The germline V gene has CDR1 SNHLY and CDR2 FYNNEI. V lost 8 bases to trimming and J lost 1 base, with 18 bases between them. CDR3 in amino acids: CASSVTTVTSYEQYF. Here the CDR3 DNA reads TGTGCCAGCTCAGTGACAACAGTAACTTCCTACGAGCAGTACTTC.

This clonotype was recorded a few times. Here the CDR3 DNA reads TGTGCCAGCAGCTTAGTAATCTACGAGCAGTACTTC. Encoded protein: CASSLVIYEQYF. This rearrangement joins TRBV11-2 to TRBJ2-7; the D is unclear. This CDR3 region has 12 residues. V dropped 1 base and J dropped 3 bases, with 4 bases sitting between them. In germline, CDR1 is SGHAT, CDR2 FQNNGV. The full variable domain, its missing parts supplied by reference TRBV11-2 and TRBJ2-7, is EAGVAQSPRYKIIEKRQSVAFWCNPISGHATLYWYQQILGQGPKLLIQFQNNGVVDDSQLPKDRFSAERLKGVDSTLKIQPAKLEDSAVYLCASSLVIYEQYFGPGTRLTVT.

This clonotype was observed at least ten times. This CDR3 is CASSPRTGGAGNQPQHF. The CDR3 DNA follows: TGTGCCAGCAGCCCCCGGACAGGGGGCGCGGGCAATCAGCCCCAGCATTTT. This chain links TRBV5-6 with TRBJ1-5; 11 bases are shared with TRBD1. V shed 4 bases, J shed 2 bases, and the junction held 8 bases outside the gene matches. CDR3 length: 17 amino acids. Germline values: CDR1 SGHDT, CDR2 YYEEEE.

This clonotype came up many times. This chain uses TRBV5-1 with TRBJ2-1, with 9 bases fitting TRBD1. In germline, CDR1 is SGHRS, CDR2 YFSETQ. Trimming cost V 4 bases and J 8 bases; bases outside gene matches: 7. This CDR3 contains 14 residues. CDR3 coding DNA: TGCGCCAGCAGCCTTACAACAGGGGGCCATGAGCAGTTCTTC. Amino acids: CASSLTTGGHEQFF. The entire variable domain, with the rest obtained from reference TRBV5-1 and TRBJ2-1, is as follows: KAGVTQTPRYLIKTRGQQVTLSCSPISGHRSVSWYQQTPGQGLQFLFEYFSETQRNKGNFPGRFSGRQFSNSRSEMNVSTLELGDSALYLCASSLTTGGHEQFFGPGTRLTVL.

The V call is TRBV20-1, the J call TRBJ2-7; TRBD2 might be the D (6 bases). V was trimmed by 6 bases and J by 2 bases, leaving 20 bases between them. The CDR3 length is 15 residues. Germline CDR1 and CDR2: DFQATT and SNEGSKA (reference sequence). The CDR3 coding sequence is TGCAGTGCCGCAGCCAGCGGGCGTACCACCTACGAGCAGTACTTC. It codes for CSAAASGRTTYEQYF.

This chain joins TRBV7-6 and TRBJ2-5, with TRBD1 matching over 10 bases. After removal of 3 bases from V and 2 bases from J, the junction contained 3 bases not matched to a gene. Looked up from germline, CDR1 is SGHVS and CDR2 is FNYEAQ. CDR3 length: 15 residues. CDR3 DNA: TGTGCCAGCAGCTTGGGACAGGGGCTACAAGAGACCCAGTACTTC. It translates to CASSLGQGLQETQYF. Full variable domain (outside the CDR3, taken from reference TRBV7-6 and TRBJ2-5): GAGVSQSPRYKVTKRGQDVALRCDPISGHVSLYWYRQALGQGPEFLTYFNYEAQQDKSGLPNDRFSAERPEGSISTLTIQRTEQRDSAMYRCASSLGQGLQETQYFGPGTRLLVL.

This clonotype has more than one count but fewer than ten. The chain is built from TRBV24-1 and TRBJ2-5; 7 bases match TRBD1. Germline CDR1 KGHDR, CDR2 SFDVKD. Unmatched junction bases numbered 6, after V lost 5 bases and J lost 1 base. The CDR3 has 15 residues. CDR3 nucleotides: TGTGCCACCAGTGCGACCCGGGACAGCCAAGAGACCCAGTACTTC. This encodes CATSATRDSQETQYF.

In this sample, this clonotype turned up many times. The chain employs TRBV12-3 or TRBV12-4 and TRBJ2-7, with TRBD2 as a possible D gene (5 bases). The CDR3 runs 14 residues. Trimming removed 3 bases from V and 1 base from J, with 10 bases in between. The CDR3 here is CASSLGGWSYEQYF. Written as DNA, the CDR3 is TGTGCCAGCAGTTTGGGCGGGTGGTCCTACGAGCAGTACTTC.

Ten or more counts support this clonotype. The V and J genes are TRBV4-3 and TRBJ2-2; either TRBD1 or TRBD2 may supply D (5 bases each). CDR3 length: 16 amino acids. V was cut by 0 bases and J by 0 bases, with 8 bases left in between. CDR1 is LGHNA, CDR2 YSLEER, per germline. CDR3 region: CASSQDMGANTGELFF. As DNA, the CDR3 is TGCGCCAGCAGCCAAGATATGGGGGCGAACACCGGGGAGCTGTTTTTT.

This clonotype was observed a few times. The chain combines TRBV7-9 with TRBJ2-1; no firm D call. This CDR3 has 12 amino acids. Germline CDR1 and CDR2: SEHNR and FQNEAQ (reference sequence). Trimming left V 5 bases short and J 8 bases short, with 10 bases between. Here the CDR3 reads CASSPVSHEQFF. CDR3 coding DNA: TGTGCCAGCAGCCCAGTCAGTCATGAGCAGTTCTTC.

The rearrangement links TRBV4-1 to TRBJ2-1; the D gene is possibly TRBD1 (5 bases). The germline gives CDR1 MGHRA, CDR2 YSYEKL. V lost 2 bases, J lost 14 bases, and 13 bases lay in between. This CDR3 comprises 12 residues. CDR3 sequence (DNA): TGCGCCAGCAGCCAAACAGGACCCCATAAGTTCTTC. Encoded protein: CASSQTGPHKFF.

This clonotype was seen a few times. CDR3 DNA: TGTGCCAGCAGTTACGCGACAGGGGGTCGTTACGAGCAGTACTTC. It is translated as CASSYATGGRYEQYF. The genes are TRBV6-2 or TRBV6-3 and TRBJ2-7, with 9 nucleotides matching TRBD1. The CDR3 has 15 residues. V was pared by 2 bases and J by 4 bases, with 6 bases of the junction left unmatched. CDR1 and CDR2 (germline): MNHEY, SVGEGT.

This clonotype has ten or more counts. The CDR3 region is CASSATGGCEQYF. CDR3 DNA: TGTGCCAGCAGCGCCACGGGAGGGTGCGAGCAGTACTTC. The chain links TRBV21-1 to TRBJ2-7; the table's D call of TRBD2 was not tested on the DNA. TRBV21-1 is a recognized pseudogene. The CDR3 loop spans 13 amino acids.

This clonotype was picked up many times. This sequence joins TRBV15 and TRBJ2-1; D may be TRBD2 (6 bases). V dropped 0 bases and J dropped 2 bases, with 11 bases sitting between them. Germline loops: CDR1 LNHNV, CDR2 YYDKDF (reference sequence). The CDR3 is 16 amino acids. The chain's CDR3 is CATSREGGETYNEQFF. As DNA, the CDR3 is TGTGCCACCAGCAGAGAAGGCGGGGAGACCTACAATGAGCAGTTCTTC. The full variable domain, its missing parts supplied by reference TRBV15 and TRBJ2-1, is DAMVIQNPRYQVTQFGKPVTLSCSQTLNHNVMYWYQQKSSQAPKLLFHYYDKDFNNEADTPDNFQSRRPNTSFCFLDIRSPGLGDTAMYLCATSREGGETYNEQFFGPGTRLTVL.

V gene TRBV5-5 combines with J gene TRBJ2-5, with 10 bases identical to TRBD1. This CDR3 has 15 amino acids. With 4 bases clipped from V and 5 bases from J, the junction kept 8 bases outside the gene matches. Germline V gene sequence: CDR1 SGHKS, CDR2 YYEKEE (reference sequence). CDR3: CASSLSTGGWETQYF. The CDR3 DNA sequence: TGTGCCAGCAGCCTCTCGACAGGGGGCTGGGAGACCCAGTACTTC. The complete variable domain, with remaining parts taken from reference TRBV5-5 and TRBJ2-5, reads DAGVTQSPTHLIKTRGQQVTLRCSPISGHKSVSWYQQVLGQGPQFIFQYYEKEERGRGNFPDRFSARQFPNYSSELNVNALLLGDSALYLCASSLSTGGWETQYFGPGTRLLVL.

The J gene is TRBJ1-2, the V gene TRBV5-6; no clear D gene. The germline CDR1 and CDR2 sequences are SGHDT and YYEEEE. CDR3 length: 12 residues. The ends were cut back, 0 bases at V and 7 bases at J, with 7 bases in the middle. CDR3 coding DNA: TGTGCCAGCAGCTTGGCCAAACCTGGCTACACCTTC. Protein sequence: CASSLAKPGYTF.

This clonotype was recorded a few times. The V gene is TRBV27, the J gene TRBJ1-2; maybe TRBD1 (5 bases). Per the germline V gene, CDR1 is MNHEY and CDR2 is SMNVEV (reference sequence). With 1 base removed from V and 7 bases from J, the gap between germline ends came to 10 bases. CDR3 length: 13 amino acids. CDR3 in amino acids: CASSLWDGAGYTF. Written as DNA, the CDR3 is TGTGCCAGCAGTTTATGGGATGGGGCTGGCTACACCTTC.

CDR3 in amino acids: CSATGGASYEQYF. CDR3 nucleotide sequence: TGCAGTGCCACCGGGGGGGCCTCCTACGAGCAGTACTTC. The chain has TRBV20-1 and TRBJ2-7, with 8 bases matching TRBD2. The germline V gene has CDR1 DFQATT and CDR2 SNEGSKA (reference sequence). V was pared by 6 bases and J by 0 bases, with 4 bases of the junction left unmatched. This CDR3 region has 13 residues.

The rearrangement joins TRBV27 to TRBJ1-1; D gene ambiguous. The CDR3 covers 15 residues. The germline gives CDR1 MNHEY, CDR2 SMNVEV (reference sequence). With 2 bases removed from V and 0 bases from J, the gap between germline ends came to 10 bases. The CDR3 nucleotides are TGTGCCAGCAGTTTAGACGGCCTCATGAACACTGAAGCTTTCTTT. It yields the protein CASSLDGLMNTEAFF.